The 32 T cell receptor beta chains in this list originate from one sample, sequenced in a study of TIL therapy for anti-PD-1-resistant metastatic lung cancer. The time point is: pre-treatment sample, taken before nivolumab and TIL therapy. Sequencing used immunoSEQ v3. Assay: immunoSEQ multiplex PCR; the TCRdb copy retains only in-frame clones and omits some. The sample carries just under 60,000 clones, more than 60% recorded once. This sample comprised blood, obtained at baseline. Source of these receptors: a person aged 25-79 years with non-small cell lung cancer.

The chain joins TRBV7-2 to TRBJ2-1; no definite D call. Germline V gene data show CDR1 as SGHTA and CDR2 as FQGNSA. CDR3 length equals 13 residues. V was cut by 1 base and J by 6 bases, with 7 bases left in between. CDR3 DNA sequence: TGTGCCAGCAGCTTAGTATGGGGCAATGAGCAGTTCTTC. This gives the protein CASSLVWGNEQFF.

The chain employs TRBV28 and TRBJ1-2; D is possibly TRBD1 (5 bases). The CDR3 is made up of 13 amino acids. The germline V gene encodes CDR1 MDHEN and CDR2 SYDVKM. V was pared by 1 base and J by 3 bases, with 6 bases between. The CDR3 DNA reads TGTGCCAGCAGTTTATCGACAGACTATGGCTACACCTTC. Translating gives CASSLSTDYGYTF.

This chain uses TRBV28 with TRBJ1-5; no reliable D call. This CDR3 is built from 16 residues. V gave up 7 bases and J gave up 0 bases, with 16 bases separating them. CDR1 and CDR2 from the germline V gene are MDHEN and SYDVKM. The CDR3 DNA reads as TGTGCCAGCATTCCCCCGGACGGATATAGCAATCAGCCCCAGCATTTT. Its protein product is CASIPPDGYSNQPQHF.

The rearrangement links TRBV7-9 to TRBJ1-2; 7 bases are shared with TRBD1. The CDR3 extends over 16 amino acids. J gave up 4 bases and V 6 bases, and 14 bases lay outside the gene matches. In germline, CDR1 is SEHNR, CDR2 FQNEAQ (reference sequence). CDR3 DNA sequence: TGTGCCAGCAGTCAAGGGGGCGGGGGAGGAATCTATGGCTACACCTTC. Amino acids: CASSQGGGGGIYGYTF. Complete variable domain (other parts from reference TRBV7-9 and TRBJ1-2): DTGVSQNPRHKITKRGQNVTFRCDPISEHNRLYWYRQTLGQGPEFLTYFQNEAQLEKSRLLSDRFSAERPKGSFSTLEIQRTEQGDSAMYLCASSQGGGGGIYGYTFGSGTRLTVV.

The chain joins TRBV27 to TRBJ1-5; maybe TRBD1 (5 bases). V lost 6 bases and J 0 bases, leaving 18 bases between the germline ends. The CDR3 has 17 residues. Germline-derived CDR1 and CDR2 are MNHEY and SMNVEV (reference sequence). Here the CDR3 reads CASRHGVGGVSNQPQHF. For the CDR3, the DNA is TGTGCCAGCAGACATGGGGTGGGAGGGGTTAGCAATCAGCCCCAGCATTTT.

The V and J genes are TRBV4-2 and TRBJ2-7; 10 nucleotides agree with TRBD1. The V gene's germline CDR1 is LGHNA and CDR2 YNFKEQ. This CDR3 is built from 14 residues. With 4 bases clipped from V and 3 bases from J, the junction kept 3 bases outside the gene matches. CDR3: CASSPWTGGYEQYF. CDR3 nucleotide sequence: TGTGCCAGCAGCCCGTGGACAGGGGGCTACGAGCAGTACTTC.

This clone has more than one count but fewer than ten. V and J are TRBV14 and TRBJ2-7, with D tentatively TRBD1 (6 bases). This CDR3 spans 14 amino acids. Germline V CDR1 and CDR2: SGHDN, FVKESK. Trimming took off 4 bases at V and 3 bases at J, with 13 bases between the two ends. The CDR3 DNA follows: TGTGCCAGCAGCCCAGCTGGGGGCGGCTACGAGCAGTACTTC. Translation gives CASSPAGGGYEQYF. The full variable domain, its missing parts supplied by reference TRBV14 and TRBJ2-7, is EAGVTQFPSHSVIEKGQTVTLRCDPISGHDNLYWYRRVMGKEIKFLLHFVKESKQDESGMPNNRFLAERTGGTYSTLKVQPAELEDSGVYFCASSPAGGGYEQYFGPGTRLTVT.

The table lists this clone with a few counts. J is TRBJ2-1 and V is TRBV7-9; 8 bases fit TRBD2. CDR1 is SEHNR and CDR2 is FQNEAQ in the germline V gene (reference sequence). Germline trimming cut 5 bases from V and 3 bases from J; bases unmatched to any gene: 6. The CDR3 loop spans 15 amino acids. CDR3 DNA: TGTGCCAGCAGCCCCCGGGGACTAGGCTACAATGAGCAGTTCTTC. Its translation is CASSPRGLGYNEQFF.

The chain is built from TRBV7-9 and TRBJ2-3; 12 positions agree with TRBD2. The CDR3 loop spans 17 amino acids. V lost 1 base to trimming and J lost 5 bases; unmatched junction nucleotides: 7. Germline V lookup: CDR1 SEHNR, CDR2 FQNEAQ (reference sequence). CDR3 bases: TGTGCCAGCAGCTTAGGGCTAGCGGGAGGGCCGGTAGATACGCAGTATTTT. Protein sequence: CASSLGLAGGPVDTQYF.

The chain links TRBV7-8 to TRBJ1-6, with TRBD1 as a possible D gene (5 bases). The CDR3 length is 14 residues. The V end was cut by 4 bases, the J end by 3 bases, with 7 bases between. CDR1 is SGHVS and CDR2 is FQNEAQ in the germline V gene. CDR3 nucleotides: TGTGCCAGCAGCTACGACAGCTATAATTCACCCCTCCACTTT. Its translation: CASSYDSYNSPLHF.

The chain employs TRBV6-1 and TRBJ2-3, with 10 bases lining up with TRBD2. There are 15 residues in the CDR3. Trimming cost V 2 bases and J 4 bases; bases outside gene matches: 3. The germline V gene has CDR1 MNHNS and CDR2 SASEGT. CDR3 sequence (DNA): TGTGCCAGCAGTGAATCTAGCGGGGGTGCAGATACGCAGTATTTT. This translates into CASSESSGGADTQYF.

The rearrangement joins TRBV11-3 to TRBJ1-2; D might be TRBD1 (6 bases). The CDR3 runs 15 residues. Between the trimmed V and J ends, which lost 5 bases and 7 bases, there was a span of 20 bases. Germline assignment: CDR1 SGHNT and CDR2 YENEEA. The CDR3 nucleotides are TGTGCCAGCAGCCTCAATACCCAGGGGTTGAGTGGCTACACCTTC. Residues: CASSLNTQGLSGYTF.

The chain couples TRBV7-2 to TRBJ1-2; the D gene is possibly TRBD1 (5 bases). The CDR3 is 13 residues long. The germline CDR1 and CDR2 sequences are SGHTA and FQGNSA. V was shortened by 3 bases and J by 4 bases, with 9 bases between the two germline ends. This chain's CDR3 is CASSFDRIYGYTF. The CDR3 coding sequence is TGTGCCAGCAGCTTCGACAGAATCTATGGCTACACCTTC.

Comments on this clone: Relative to the germline gene, one junction end is altered; a read error may explain this. This sequence joins TRBV28 and TRBJ1-2, with D tentatively TRBD1 (5 bases). Germline assignment: CDR1 MDHEN and CDR2 SYDVKM. The CDR3 runs 13 residues. Here the CDR3 DNA reads TGTGCCAGCAGTTCAGGTGGGGCCGATGGCTACATCTTC. Residues: CASSSGGADGYIF.

This clone has just one count. CDR3 protein: CSVPVFLTDTQYF. CDR3 sequence (DNA): TGCAGCGTCCCGGTGTTTCTCACAGATACGCAGTATTTT. The genes are TRBV29-1 and TRBJ2-3; no clear D gene. Trimming stripped 6 bases from V and 2 bases from J, with 12 bases between. The length of the CDR3 is 13 residues. Per germline, CDR1 SQVTM and CDR2 ANQGSEA.

This clone was found a few times. This chain uses TRBV10-3 with TRBJ2-7; TRBD2 aligns across 8 bases. The trim removed 10 bases at V and 2 bases at J, leaving 4 bases unmatched. This CDR3 spans 12 amino acids. CDR1 is ENHRY, CDR2 SYGVKD, per germline. The CDR3 nucleotides read TGTGCCACGACTAGCGTCGCCTACGAGCAGTACTTC. Protein sequence: CATTSVAYEQYF.

J is TRBJ1-2 and V is TRBV4-2; D unresolved. V was shortened by 0 bases and J by 2 bases, with 13 bases between the two germline ends. The CDR3 length is 16 residues. The germline CDR1 and CDR2 sequences are LGHNA and YNFKEQ. The CDR3 here is CASSQDGVYLNYGYTF. Written as DNA, the CDR3 is TGTGCCAGCAGCCAAGATGGGGTTTATCTGAACTATGGCTACACCTTC.

This clone was seen just once. CDR3 nucleotides: TGTGCCAGCAGCTGGGACAGCTACGAGCAGTACTTC. It translates to CASSWDSYEQYF. V is TRBV5-6 and J is TRBJ2-5, with TRBD1 identical over 7 bases. The assigned J gene may be wrong: the sequence end matches TRBJ2-7 better. Germline V CDR1 and CDR2: SGHDT, YYEEEE. This CDR3 region has 12 residues.

The chain uses TRBV6-5 and TRBJ1-2; the match to TRBD1 covers 7 bases. V lost 0 bases and J lost 8; bases outside the gene matches: 3. The CDR3 loop spans 13 amino acids. CDR1 is MNHEY and CDR2 is SVGAGI in the germline V gene. CDR3: CASSYSGGAGYTF. As DNA, the CDR3 is TGTGCCAGCAGTTACTCAGGGGGCGCGGGCTACACCTTC.

This chain joins TRBV2 and TRBJ1-4, with 8 nucleotides matching TRBD1. Germline CDR1 is SNHLY and CDR2 is FYNNEI. V lost 6 bases, J lost 7 bases, and 7 bases stayed unmatched. This CDR3 comprises 14 residues. The DNA for the CDR3 is TGTGCCAGCAGGACGGACAGGGCTGGTGAAAAACTGTTTTTT. Protein sequence: CASRTDRAGEKLFF.

The chain couples TRBV30 to TRBJ1-2; 8 nucleotides agree with TRBD1. Losses at the gene ends were 4 bases for V and 6 bases for J; bases not matched to a gene: 10. The CDR3 totals 14 residues. The germline CDR1 and CDR2 sequences are GTSNPN and SVGIG (reference sequence). CDR3 bases: TGTGCCTGGACTCGACCGGGACAGGTGAATGGCTACACCTTC. It encodes CAWTRPGQVNGYTF.

The chain recombines TRBV19 with TRBJ1-1; D call uncertain. The CDR3 loop spans 15 amino acids. Germline V gene sequence: CDR1 LNHDA, CDR2 SQIVND (reference sequence). Trimming pared 4 bases from V and 2 bases from J, leaving 14 bases between. CDR3: CASSTLTGRNTEAFF. Here the CDR3 DNA reads TGTGCCAGTAGTACTTTAACCGGGAGAAACACTGAAGCTTTCTTT.

V gene TRBV4-3 combines with J gene TRBJ2-2; D is possibly TRBD1 or TRBD2 (5 bases each). This CDR3 is 17 amino acids long. Trimming took 0 bases from V and 4 from J, leaving 15 bases between them. In germline, CDR1 is LGHNA, CDR2 YSLEER. The CDR3 loop is CASSQDVGHGITGELFF. CDR3 in DNA: TGCGCCAGCAGCCAAGACGTCGGACACGGGATCACCGGGGAGCTGTTTTTT.

The chain employs TRBV5-1 and TRBJ1-4; TRBD1 aligns across 9 bases. CDR3 size: 14 residues. Trimming took 4 bases from V and 5 from J; bases not matched to a gene: 3. Germline CDR1 reads SGHRS; CDR2 reads YFSETQ. The CDR3 DNA follows: TGCGCCAGCAGCAGCGGGACAGGGAATGAAAAACTGTTTTTT. It specifies CASSSGTGNEKLFF.

This chain uses TRBV19 with TRBJ2-3; D may be TRBD1 or TRBD2 (5 bases each). The germline gives CDR1 LNHDA, CDR2 SQIVND (reference sequence). V was shortened by 5 bases and J by 4 bases, with 13 bases between the two germline ends. The CDR3 has 14 residues. The CDR3 loop reads CASSLREFADTQYF. CDR3 coding DNA: TGTGCCAGTAGTCTCAGGGAGTTCGCAGATACGCAGTATTTT.

CDR3 residues: CASKFGFSNQPQHF. CDR3 nucleotides: TGTGCCAGTAAATTTGGGTTTAGCAATCAGCCCCAGCATTTT. J is TRBJ1-5 and V is TRBV18; no definite D call. CDR1 KGHSH and CDR2 LQKENI come from the germline V gene. Trimming removed 9 bases at V and 0 bases at J, with 12 bases between. This CDR3 is 14 amino acids long. Based on the CDR3 plus reference TRBV18 and TRBJ1-5, the full variable domain is NAGVMQNPRHLVRRRGQEARLRCSPMKGHSHVYWYRQLPEEGLKFMVYLQKENIIDESGMPKERFSAEFPKEGPSILRIQQVVRGDSAAYFCASKFGFSNQPQHFGDGTRLSIL.

The CDR3 protein is CASSLGQLGSSPLHF. CDR3 nucleotide sequence: TGTGCCAGCAGCTTAGGACAGTTGGGCAGCTCACCCCTCCACTTT. This sequence joins TRBV7-2 and TRBJ1-6, with D perhaps TRBD1 (5 bases). Germline V gene sequence: CDR1 SGHTA, CDR2 FQGNSA. The CDR3 sequence is 15 residues long. V lost 1 base and J lost 10, with 14 bases in between.

V usage is TRBV5-6 and J usage is TRBJ2-7; TRBD1 might be the D (5 bases). CDR3 length: 12 residues. Trimming stripped 5 bases from V and 3 bases from J, with 9 bases between. CDR1 is SGHDT and CDR2 is YYEEEE in the germline V gene. For the CDR3, the DNA is TGTGCCAGCAGAGGTGACAGCTACGAGCAGTACTTC. Amino acids: CASRGDSYEQYF. The full variable domain, rest sourced from reference TRBV5-6 and TRBJ2-7, is DAGVTQSPTHLIKTRGQQVTLRCSPKSGHDTVSWYQQALGQGPQFIFQYYEEEERQRGNFPDRFSGHQFPNYSSELNVNALLLGDSALYLCASRGDSYEQYFGPGTRLTVT.

In this sample, this clone turned up a few times. The V call is TRBV2, the J call TRBJ1-4; D gene uncertain. The CDR3 covers 12 residues. CDR1 is SNHLY, CDR2 FYNNEI, per germline. Trimming shortened V by 4 bases and J by 4 bases, and 4 bases separated the two germline ends. CDR3 in amino acids: CASSALNEKLFF. CDR3 nucleotides: TGTGCCAGCAGTGCCCTTAATGAAAAACTGTTTTTT.

The V call is TRBV7-7, the J call TRBJ2-3, with D possibly matching TRBD1 (5 bases). Germline CDR1 is SSHAT and CDR2 is FNYEAQ (reference sequence). This CDR3 has 14 amino acids. V was shortened by 5 bases and J by 3 bases, with 12 bases between the two germline ends. CDR3 residues: CASSRRQGTDTQYF. The CDR3 region has the DNA TGTGCCAGCAGCCGCAGGCAGGGAACAGATACGCAGTATTTT.

The gene calls are TRBV19 and TRBJ1-2, with D tentatively TRBD1 (5 bases). V was pared by 6 bases and J by 3 bases, with 11 bases between. This CDR3 contains 13 residues. Germline assignment: CDR1 LNHDA and CDR2 SQIVND (reference sequence). The DNA for the CDR3 is TGTGCCAGTAGAGCAGGGACTCACTATGGCTACACCTTC. Translated, it gives CASRAGTHYGYTF.

This clone was counted between two and nine times. The chain recombines TRBV2 with TRBJ1-5, with D hard to call. CDR1 and CDR2 from the germline V gene are SNHLY and FYNNEI. This CDR3 region has 11 residues. V lost 5 bases and J 6 bases, leaving 5 bases between the germline ends. For the CDR3, the DNA is TGTGCCAGCAGTTTGGGTCAGCCCCAGCATTTT. It codes for CASSLGQPQHF.